This T cell receptor beta chain was captured by sequencing in a study of Ad26.COV2.S vaccination and SARS-CoV-2 variants. This CDR3 comprises 13 residues. Per germline, CDR1 SGHVS and CDR2 FQNEAQ. The junction had 4 bases not matched to a gene; V was cut back by 5 bases and J by 4 bases. Clones were read by immunoSEQ multiplex PCR, and TCRdb kept only the in-frame ones, dropping some. The sample includes some 390,000 clones, approximately 89% of them seen just once. Treatment indicated: some 20 received Ad26.COV2.S at low or high dose, single or two shots; 5 received placebo; per-sample allocation not given. Collection of samples fell on day 63 after the first vaccine or placebo injection.

This sequence originates from a person between 18 and 59 years old who received the Ad26.COV2.S COVID-19 vaccine or a placebo. The sequencing used peripheral blood, collected in a trial of Ad26.COV2.S vaccine versus placebo. The genes are TRBV7-8 and TRBJ2-5, with 7 bases that match TRBD1. The CDR3 protein is CASSATGTETQYF. CDR3 nucleotides: TGTGCCAGCAGCGCGACAGGGACAGAGACCCAGTACTTC.